These 9 T cell receptor beta chains came from one sample sequenced in a study of T cells in Graves' hyperthyroidism and ophthalmopathy. RNA transcripts provided the source from which TCR beta CDR3 regions were amplified. Initially, a first-round RT-PCR of the TCR CDR3 employed the HTBI primer set. TCRdb itself ran the multiplex PCR reads through MiXCR, one entry per CDR3 protein. The data contain about 96,000 distinct CDR3 sequences, around 52% of them singletons. The sample taken for sequencing was blood. These receptors were collected from a woman between 40 and 55 years old with Graves' hyperthyroidism.

In this sample, this clonotype turned up many times. This chain joins TRBV7-9 and TRBJ1-4, with 9 bases aligning to TRBD1. The V gene end was trimmed by 7 bases and the J gene end by 8 bases; junction bases not matched to a gene: 14. The CDR3 has 16 amino acids. From germline, CDR1 is SEHNR and CDR2 FQNEAQ (reference sequence). The CDR3 DNA reads as TGTGCCAGCACCATCCGGTGGGGGGACAGGGACGAAAAACTGTTTTTT. Translating it yields CASTIRWGDRDEKLFF.

Only a few counts were recorded for this clonotype. The chain combines TRBV6-5 with TRBJ1-1; D unclear. Germline V gene lookup returns CDR1 MNHEY and CDR2 SVGAGI. CDR3 length: 15 residues. V lost 4 bases, J lost 1 base, and 13 bases lay in between. The DNA for the CDR3 is TGTGCCAGCAGTTTGAGGACCGACGCGAACACTGAAGCTTTCTTT. Its translation: CASSLRTDANTEAFF.

V is TRBV7-7 and J is TRBJ2-3, with D perhaps TRBD1 (5 bases). Trimming pared 0 bases from V and 0 bases from J, leaving 10 bases between. In germline, CDR1 is SSHAT, CDR2 FNYEAQ (reference sequence). CDR3 length: 16 residues. CDR3 sequence (DNA): TGTGCCAGCAGCTTAGCGGGTGCAGGGAGCACAGATACGCAGTATTTT. As protein: CASSLAGAGSTDTQYF.

V and J are TRBV10-3 and TRBJ1-6; 9 positions match TRBD1. CDR3 size: 18 residues. The junction had 10 bases not matched to a gene; V was cut back by 5 bases and J by 2 bases. CDR1 ENHRY and CDR2 SYGVKD come from the germline V gene. The CDR3 sequence: CAISPGGDRDTYNSPLHF. CDR3 sequence (DNA): TGTGCCATCAGTCCTGGCGGGGACAGGGACACCTATAATTCACCCCTCCACTTT.

This clonotype was counted many times. The chain has TRBV7-6 and TRBJ2-7, with TRBD2 matching 9 bases. The CDR3 extends over 15 amino acids. Germline loops: CDR1 SGHVS, CDR2 FNYEAQ. Losses at the gene ends were 3 bases for V and 7 bases for J; bases not matched to a gene: 10. The chain's CDR3 is CASSLREGRRWEQYF. For the CDR3, the DNA is TGTGCCAGCAGCTTGCGGGAGGGCCGCCGGTGGGAGCAGTACTTC.

There are many counts of this clonotype. V usage is TRBV12-3 or TRBV12-4 and J usage is TRBJ1-2, with 8 bases that match TRBD1. Trimming at V came to 5 bases and at J to 9 bases, leaving 14 bases not matched to a gene. The CDR3 runs to 15 residues. For the CDR3, the DNA is TGTGCCAGCAGTCCCGGACAGGGAGGCTCCTTTCGCTACACCTTC. This sequence encodes CASSPGQGGSFRYTF.

As for this clonotype: The CDR3 does not close with the conserved phenylalanine or tryptophan, likely indicating a read error. It is unclear where the CDR3 begins or ends on the DNA, so no DNA is shown, and the CDR3 is as TCRdb lists it. The rearrangement uses TRBV29-1 and TRBJ2-6. Per germline, CDR1 SQVTM and CDR2 ANQGSEA. The CDR3 length is 13 residues, termini included. CDR3 residues: CSVASSGANVLVL.

This rearrangement joins TRBV12-3 or TRBV12-4 to TRBJ2-5; 12 bases align to TRBD2. The V segment lost 5 bases and the J segment 5 bases; nucleotides outside the gene matches: 6. The CDR3 loop spans 15 amino acids. The CDR3, as DNA: TGTGCCAGCAGTAAGACTAGCGGGAGCAGGGAGACCCAGTACTTC. This gives the protein CASSKTSGSRETQYF.

A remark on this clonotype: It is likely a read error, because the conserved phenylalanine at the end of the CDR3 is missing. The gene calls are TRBV12-3 or TRBV12-4 and TRBJ1-1; possible D gene TRBD1, 5 bases. This CDR3 has 13 amino acids. V was cut by 3 bases and J by 6 bases, with 11 bases left in between. In DNA form, the CDR3 reads TGTGCCAGCAGTTTTGGGGGTATCGCTGAAGCTTTCCTT. Amino acids: CASSFGGIAEAFL.